This TCR beta chain was documented in a study of blood T cell repertoires in COVID-19. This CDR3 comprises 16 residues. Looked up from germline, CDR1 is SGHTA and CDR2 is FQGNSA. V lost 4 bases to trimming and J lost 3 bases; unmatched junction nucleotides: 10. TCRdb's copy holds only in-frame clones and misses some; the assay was immunoSEQ multiplex PCR. The sample records approximately 60,000 clones, 65% to 90% being singletons. V gene TRBV7-2 combines with J gene TRBJ2-7, with 9 bases fitting TRBD2. The sequence came from a man aged 50-59 years with active COVID-19. Material: peripheral blood. In nucleotides, the CDR3 is TGTGCCAGCAGCTCCACGGGGGCGGGAGGGGGCTACGAGCAGTACTTC. It encodes CASSSTGAGGGYEQYF.